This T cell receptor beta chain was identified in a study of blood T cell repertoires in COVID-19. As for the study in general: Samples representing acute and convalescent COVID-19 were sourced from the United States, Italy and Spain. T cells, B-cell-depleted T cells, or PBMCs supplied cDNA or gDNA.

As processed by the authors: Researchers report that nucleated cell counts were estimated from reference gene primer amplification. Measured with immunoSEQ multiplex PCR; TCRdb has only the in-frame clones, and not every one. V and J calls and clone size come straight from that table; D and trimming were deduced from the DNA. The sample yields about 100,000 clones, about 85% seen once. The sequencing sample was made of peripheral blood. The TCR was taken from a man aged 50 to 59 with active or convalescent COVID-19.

The CDR3 loop reads CASSRDRGWDEQFF. In DNA form, the CDR3 reads TGTGCCAGCAGCCGGGACAGGGGTTGGGATGAGCAGTTCTTC. The genes are TRBV6-5 and TRBJ2-1; 10 bases map to TRBD1. Germline CDR1 and CDR2: MNHEY and SVGAGI. V lost 6 bases and J lost 8; bases outside the gene matches: 7. The CDR3 runs 14 residues.